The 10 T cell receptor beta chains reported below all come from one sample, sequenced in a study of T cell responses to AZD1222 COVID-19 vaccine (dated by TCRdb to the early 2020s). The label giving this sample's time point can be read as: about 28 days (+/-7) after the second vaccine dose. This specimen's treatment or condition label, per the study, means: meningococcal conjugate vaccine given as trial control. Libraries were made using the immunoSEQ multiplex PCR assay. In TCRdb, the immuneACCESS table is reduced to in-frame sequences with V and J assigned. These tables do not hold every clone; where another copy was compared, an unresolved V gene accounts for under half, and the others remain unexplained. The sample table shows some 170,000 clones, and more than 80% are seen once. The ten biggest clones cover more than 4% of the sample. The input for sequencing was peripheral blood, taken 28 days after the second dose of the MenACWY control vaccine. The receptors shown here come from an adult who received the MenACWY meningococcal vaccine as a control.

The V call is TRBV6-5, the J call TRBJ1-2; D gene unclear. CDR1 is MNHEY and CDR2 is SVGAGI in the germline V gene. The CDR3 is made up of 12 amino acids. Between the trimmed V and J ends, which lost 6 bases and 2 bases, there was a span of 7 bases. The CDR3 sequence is CASRSRNYGYTF. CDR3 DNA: TGTGCCAGCAGGTCCAGGAACTATGGCTACACCTTC.

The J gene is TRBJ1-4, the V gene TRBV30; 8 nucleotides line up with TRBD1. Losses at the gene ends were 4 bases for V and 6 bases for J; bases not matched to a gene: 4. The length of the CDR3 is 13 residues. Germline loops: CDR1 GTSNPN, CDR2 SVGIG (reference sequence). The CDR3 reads CAWTQGADEKLFF. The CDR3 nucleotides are TGTGCCTGGACCCAGGGGGCCGATGAAAAACTGTTTTTT.

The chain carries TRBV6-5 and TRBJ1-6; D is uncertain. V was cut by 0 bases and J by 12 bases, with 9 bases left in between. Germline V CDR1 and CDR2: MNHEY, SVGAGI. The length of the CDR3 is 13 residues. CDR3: CASSYSFGVPLHF. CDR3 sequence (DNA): TGTGCCAGCAGTTACTCGTTCGGAGTACCCCTCCACTTT.

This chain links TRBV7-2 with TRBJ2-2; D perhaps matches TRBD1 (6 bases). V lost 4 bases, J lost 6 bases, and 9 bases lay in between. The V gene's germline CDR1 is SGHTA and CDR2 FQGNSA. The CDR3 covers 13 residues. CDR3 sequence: CASSSYRAGELFF. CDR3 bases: TGTGCCAGCAGCTCTTACAGGGCCGGGGAGCTGTTTTTT.

The CDR3, as DNA: TGTGCCAGCAGTTACCCCTCCGTGGGACTAGCGGGAGCTACCTACGAGCAGTACTTC. It is translated as CASSYPSVGLAGATYEQYF. This rearrangement joins TRBV6-2 or TRBV6-3 to TRBJ2-7, with 14 bases matching TRBD2. The V gene end was trimmed by 2 bases and the J gene end by 2 bases; junction bases not matched to a gene: 11. CDR3 length equals 19 residues. Germline CDR1 and CDR2: MNHEY and SVGEGT.

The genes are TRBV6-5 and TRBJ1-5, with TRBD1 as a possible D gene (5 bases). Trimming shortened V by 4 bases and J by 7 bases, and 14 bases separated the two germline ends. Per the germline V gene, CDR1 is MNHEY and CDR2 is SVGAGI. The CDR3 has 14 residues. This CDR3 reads CASSFYWGEQPQHF. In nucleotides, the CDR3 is TGTGCCAGCAGTTTTTATTGGGGGGAACAGCCCCAGCATTTT.

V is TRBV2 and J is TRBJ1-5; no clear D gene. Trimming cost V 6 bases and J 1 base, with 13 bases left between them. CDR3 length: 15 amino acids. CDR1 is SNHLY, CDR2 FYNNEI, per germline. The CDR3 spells CASSQATSSNQPQHF. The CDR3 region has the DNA TGTGCCAGCAGCCAGGCGACCTCCAGCAATCAGCCCCAGCATTTT. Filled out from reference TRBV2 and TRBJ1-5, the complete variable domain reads EPEVTQTPSHQVTQMGQEVILRCVPISNHLYFYWYRQILGQKVEFLVSFYNNEISEKSEIFDDQFSVERPDGSNFTLKIRSTKLEDSAMYFCASSQATSSNQPQHFGDGTRLSIL.

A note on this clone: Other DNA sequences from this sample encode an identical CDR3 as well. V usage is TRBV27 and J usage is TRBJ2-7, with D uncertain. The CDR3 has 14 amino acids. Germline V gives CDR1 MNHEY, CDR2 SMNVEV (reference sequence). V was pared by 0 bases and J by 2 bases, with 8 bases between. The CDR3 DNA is TGTGCCAGCAGTTTATCTCCAGGCCCCTACGAGCAGTACTTC. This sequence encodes CASSLSPGPYEQYF.

CDR3 protein: CASSSGAGLGQEQYF. CDR3 DNA: TGTGCCAGCAGCTCCGGGGCGGGATTGGGGCAGGAGCAGTACTTC. The chain uses TRBV5-6 and TRBJ2-7; tentatively, D is TRBD2 (6 bases). The CDR3 length is 15 residues. The germline V and J ends were trimmed by 3 bases and 7 bases, with 20 bases remaining between them. CDR1 SGHDT and CDR2 YYEEEE come from the germline V gene.

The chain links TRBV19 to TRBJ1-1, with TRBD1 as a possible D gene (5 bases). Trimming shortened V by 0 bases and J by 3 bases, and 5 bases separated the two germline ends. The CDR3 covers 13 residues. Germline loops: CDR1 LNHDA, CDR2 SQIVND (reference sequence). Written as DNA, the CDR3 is TGTGCCAGTAGTATAGACAGGGACACTGAAGCTTTCTTT. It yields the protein CASSIDRDTEAFF. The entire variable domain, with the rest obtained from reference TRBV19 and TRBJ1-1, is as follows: DGGITQSPKYLFRKEGQNVTLSCEQNLNHDAMYWYRQDPGQGLRLIYYSQIVNDFQKGDIAEGYSVSREKKESFPLTVTSAQKNPTAFYLCASSIDRDTEAFFGQGTRLTVV.